The source of this T cell receptor beta chain is a study of control samples from healthy donors and cancer patients. Germline V CDR1 and CDR2: LGHNA, YNFKEQ. Trimming removed 0 bases from V and 1 base from J; junction bases left unmatched: 3. This CDR3 is built from 16 residues. Sequencing used immunoSEQ multiplex PCR; TCRdb keeps in-frame clones, though not all of them. The repertoire holds around 140,000 clones, 91% seen once, with 5.5% to 9% in the top ten. This clonotype was obtained from a man aged 18 to 30 in good health. Sequencing used blood. The chain joins TRBV4-2 to TRBJ2-3; 8 bases align to TRBD2. For the CDR3, the DNA is TGTGCCAGCAGCCAAGATGGACTAGCCCGCACAGATACGCAGTATTTT. This encodes CASSQDGLARTDTQYF.